This T cell receptor (beta chain) was profiled in a study of cytomegalovirus exposure and HLA in healthy donors. Regarding the study as a whole: It was 150 to 200 TCR beta chains that were listed as cytomegalovirus-associated. Later analysis suggested most CMV-associated TCR beta chains were HLA-restricted.

Primers for the PCR totalled 60 Vbeta and 13 Jbeta. Assay used: immunoSEQ multiplex PCR; TCRdb lists only in-frame clones, some missing. The sample gives some 170,000 clones, just over 75% of which show up once; 3% to 4.5% is in the top ten. Turning to this clone: Its matching antigen is unknown.

The germline V gene has CDR1 SNHLY and CDR2 FYNNEI. Trimming left V 6 bases short and J 8 bases short, with 22 bases between. The CDR3 contains 15 residues. The chain carries TRBV2 and TRBJ1-2, with D maybe TRBD1 (6 bases). Sequencing was done on a sample of PBMCs. The source is a woman aged 55-75 years in good health and CMV-seropositive. DNA of the CDR3: TGTGCCAGCAGGGCGACCGGGACATCCCGTGGAGGCTACACCTTC. Translating it yields CASRATGTSRGGYTF.